Listed below are T cell receptor beta chains from one sample, sequenced in a study of blood T cell repertoires in COVID-19. Generated by immunoSEQ multiplex PCR, the TCRdb table keeps only in-frame clones and is missing some. The table lists about 16,000 clones, about 89% of them singletons. The sequencing input was peripheral blood. These receptors all stem from a man in his 60s with acute or convalescent COVID-19. CDR3s include the opening cysteine and the closing phenylalanine or tryptophan. Each record gives: clone size, D gene, J gene, V gene, CDR3 DNA, CDR3 protein. A D gene is named only where the DNA matches it firmly. Only part of the rows carry a size: once, few, many, or a class if the clone is expanded.

. TRBD1 TRBJ1-2 TRBV5-1 TGCGCCAGCAGCTGGGACAGGGTGGGCGGCTACACCTTC CASSWDRVGGYTF
. TRBD2 TRBJ2-7 TRBV11-2 TGTGCCAGCCGGACTAGCGGGAACCACGAGCAGTACTTC CASRTSGNHEQYF
. . TRBJ1-6 TRBV29-1 TGCAGCGTGAGATCCGACAGTTCCAATTCACCCCTCCACTTT CSVRSDSSNSPLHF
. . TRBJ2-3 TRBV29-1 TGCAGCGTTGAAGAACGGAGTACGCAGTATTTT CSVEERSTQYF
. . TRBJ2-2 TRBV24-1 TGTGCCACCAGTGATTTGAACTCTGGGGAGCTGTTTTTT CATSDLNSGELFF
. TRBD2 TRBJ2-2 TRBV5-1 TGCGCCAGCAGCTCAAGGCGGGGGGAGACCGGGGAGCTGTTTTTT CASSSRRGETGELFF
. TRBD2 TRBJ2-1 TRBV2 TGTGCCAGCAGCTACTCGGGACTAGCGGGAGTGTACAATGAGCAGTTCTTC CASSYSGLAGVYNEQFF
medium-sized . TRBJ1-1 TRBV7-3 TGTGCCAGCAGGACAGTTTTGAACACTGAAGCTTTCTTT CASRTVLNTEAFF
. TRBD1 TRBJ2-7 TRBV11-2 TGTGCCAGCAGCTCGGGACAGGGAGGGTTCGAGCAGTACTTC CASSSGQGGFEQYF
. . TRBJ1-2 TRBV6-5 TGTGCCAGTTCACCGGGACTGACCTTATATGGCTACACCTTC CASSPGLTLYGYTF
. TRBD2 TRBJ2-5 TRBV28 TGTGCCAGCAGCCATTCGAGGGAGGGGAAAGAGACCCAGTACTTC CASSHSREGKETQYF
. TRBD1 TRBJ2-5 TRBV7-6 TGTGCCAGCAGCTGGACAGGGGGCGCGGGGGAGACCCAGTACTTC CASSWTGGAGETQYF
. . TRBJ1-5 TRBV10-3 TGTGCCATCAGCCAGAGCCCCCTAGGTCCCCAGCATTTT CAISQSPLGPQHF
. . TRBJ1-2 TRBV10-1 TGCGCCAGCAGTGAGTCAACAGCTTATGGCTACACCTTC CASSESTAYGYTF
. . TRBJ1-2 TRBV3-1/TRBV3-2 TGTGCCAGCAGCCTAAAGGGGTCCCTGGGTGGCTACACCTTC CASSLKGSLGGYTF
. . TRBJ2-7 TRBV4-2 TGTGCCAGCAGCCAAGAGGCTGCTGGCTCCTACGAGCAGTACTTC CASSQEAAGSYEQYF
. TRBD1 TRBJ2-7 TRBV7-9 TGTGCCAGCAGCTGGACCGGGACAGGGGGTGACGAGCAGTACTTC CASSWTGTGGDEQYF
. . TRBJ1-1 TRBV4-1 TGCGCCAGCAGCGAATTCGACAGTGAAGCTTTCTTT CASSEFDSEAFF
. . TRBJ1-2 TRBV30 TGTGCCTTGGACAGCCTAAATGGCTACACCTTC CALDSLNGYTF
. TRBD1 TRBJ1-5 TRBV7-8 TGTGCCAGCAGCTTAGGGACAGGGAATAGCAATCAGCCCCAGCATTTT CASSLGTGNSNQPQHF
. TRBD2 TRBJ2-1 TRBV13 TGTGCCAGCAGCTTAGGGCTAGCGGACAATGAGCAGTTCTTC CASSLGLADNEQFF
. TRBD1 TRBJ2-4 TRBV7-9 TGTGCCAGCAGCTCCTACCGGGACAGGGTAAACATTCAGTACTTC CASSSYRDRVNIQYF
once . TRBJ1-3 TRBV7-8 TGTGCCAGCAGCGACTCGGGAAACACCATATATTTT CASSDSGNTIYF
medium-sized TRBD2 TRBJ2-1 TRBV7-2 TGTGCCAGCAGCTTAGACCCCCCGGGCGGGGGTTACAATGAGCAGTTCTTC CASSLDPPGGGYNEQFF
. . TRBJ1-1 TRBV5-1 TGCGCCAGCAGCACCCTATCCGACACTGAAGCTTTCTTT CASSTLSDTEAFF
. . TRBJ2-5 TRBV18 TGTGCCAGCTCACCAAGAAGTACCAGCCAAGAGACCCAGTACTTC CASSPRSTSQETQYF
. . TRBJ1-1 TRBV4-1 TGCGCCAGCAGCCAACAACAGGGTGCCACTGAAGCTTTCTTT CASSQQQGATEAFF
. TRBD2 TRBJ2-5 TRBV15 TGTGCCACCAGCAGAGGGGGGGGAGAGACCCAGTACTTC CATSRGGGETQYF
. TRBD1 TRBJ2-3 TRBV18 TGTGCCAGCTCAACCCGGGACAGGGGGACAGATACGCAGTATTTT CASSTRDRGTDTQYF
. . TRBJ2-5 TRBV11-2 TGTGCCAGCAGCGAGACAGCAGGGAACCAAGAGACCCAGTACTTC CASSETAGNQETQYF
once TRBD2 TRBJ2-5 TRBV9 TGTGCCAGCAGCGTAGGAGGTAGCGGGAGGGCCAGGGTAGAGACCCAGTACTTC CASSVGGSGRARVETQYF
. . TRBJ2-2 TRBV19 TGTGCCAGTAGTATCGGTATCGGGGAGCTGTTTTTT CASSIGIGELFF
. TRBD2 TRBJ2-1 TRBV25-1 TGTGCCAGCAGTGAACGCGGGGGGCGGGATGAGCAGTTCTTC CASSERGGRDEQFF
. . TRBJ2-7 TRBV9 TGTGCCAGCAGCGTAACTCGTTTGCAGTACTTC CASSVTRLQYF
. . TRBJ2-5 TRBV6-5 TGTGCCAGCAGCTACGTCCGAGAGACCCAGTACTTC CASSYVRETQYF
. TRBD2 TRBJ2-3 TRBV30 TGTGCCTGGAGTTCCGGACTAGCGGGGGGGGATACGCAGTATTTT CAWSSGLAGGDTQYF